Here is one T cell receptor beta chain with its context. Libraries were prepared by immunoSEQ multiplex PCR; TCRdb keeps only in-frame clonotypes and omits some of them. Of 350,000 to 400,000 clones listed, roughly 90% are singletons. Trimming pared 5 bases from V and 0 bases from J, leaving 7 bases between. CDR1 and CDR2 from the germline V gene are SGHAT and FQNNGV. The CDR3 has 13 amino acids. In terms of age and location, participants ranged from roughly 18 to 90 years and lived in around 22 US areas. This sample is drawn from a study of blood T cell repertoires in COVID-19. Study context: The origin of the acute and convalescent COVID-19 samples was the United States, Italy and Spain. Nucleic acid was either cDNA or gDNA, and it came from T cells, B-cell-depleted T cells, or PBMCs.

This TCR derives from a woman aged 25 to 45 with acute COVID-19. This chain connects TRBV11-2 to TRBJ1-1; D is uncertain. Sequencing used PBMCs or T cells enriched from blood (not recorded which). CDR3 sequence reads: CASSVQMNTEAFF. In DNA, the CDR3 is TGTGCCAGCAGCGTTCAGATGAACACTGAAGCTTTCTTT. Full variable domain (rest looked up from reference TRBV11-2 and TRBJ1-1): EAGVAQSPRYKIIEKRQSVAFWCNPISGHATLYWYQQILGQGPKLLIQFQNNGVVDDSQLPKDRFSAERLKGVDSTLKIQPAKLEDSAVYLCASSVQMNTEAFFGQGTRLTVV.